One sample yielded the 16 T cell receptor beta chains listed below, sequenced in a study of shared clonotypes between healthy human individuals. Assay used: immunoSEQ multiplex PCR; TCRdb lists only in-frame clones, some missing. The table lists over 2,000,000 clones, approximately 92% of them singletons. Selected positively for CCR7 and CD45RO-negative, naive CD8 cells excluded terminally differentiated effector memory CD45RA+ cells. The sample was naive CD8+ T cells from PBMCs. The source is a man aged 18-30 years in good health. Some clones in this sample may be carry-over from other donors' samples.

The chain joins TRBV4-1 to TRBJ2-7; 8 nucleotides agree with TRBD2. J was trimmed by 2 bases and V by 2 bases; bases with no gene match: 11. CDR3 length: 17 residues. Germline V gene lookup returns CDR1 MGHRA and CDR2 YSYEKL. CDR3 in DNA: TGCGCCAGCAGCCAAATCCCCCCAGCGGGAGCTCCCTACGAGCAGTACTTC. Its translation is CASSQIPPAGAPYEQYF.

The rearrangement links TRBV7-8 to TRBJ2-1; 10 bases line up with TRBD2. Germline trimming cut 7 bases from V and 5 bases from J; bases unmatched to any gene: 8. The CDR3 extends over 15 amino acids. CDR1 is SGHVS and CDR2 is FQNEAQ in the germline V gene. The CDR3 DNA sequence: TGTGCCAGCACCACCGGGACTAGCGTCCACAATGAGCAGTTCTTC. Translation: CASTTGTSVHNEQFF.

The chain joins TRBV10-3 to TRBJ2-1; TRBD2 aligns across 8 bases. Trimming removed 0 bases from V and 5 bases from J; junction bases left unmatched: 6. Germline CDR1 and CDR2: ENHRY and SYGVKD. The CDR3 consists of 16 residues. The DNA of the CDR3 is TGTGCCATCAGTGAGTCATCGGCTAGCGGGCACAATGAGCAGTTCTTC. This codes for CAISESSASGHNEQFF.

V gene TRBV9 combines with J gene TRBJ2-5; D gene unclear. CDR3 size: 13 residues. V shed 0 bases and J shed 3 bases, with 6 bases lying between them. Germline V gene data show CDR1 as SGDLS and CDR2 as YYNGEE. Here the CDR3 reads CASSVALKETQYF. CDR3 sequence (DNA): TGTGCCAGCAGCGTAGCACTTAAAGAGACCCAGTACTTC.

The J gene is TRBJ2-4, the V gene TRBV5-6, with D perhaps given as TRBD1 or TRBD2 (6 bases each). This CDR3 spans 16 amino acids. V lost 0 bases, J lost 1 base, and 11 bases lay in between. From germline, CDR1 is SGHDT and CDR2 YYEEEE. The CDR3: CASSLVQGRAKNIQYF. The CDR3, as DNA: TGTGCCAGCAGCTTGGTCCAGGGGAGGGCCAAAAACATTCAGTACTTC.

The rearrangement links TRBV27 to TRBJ2-5; unclear D gene. Trimming pared 6 bases from V and 0 bases from J, leaving 14 bases between. There are 15 residues in the CDR3. Germline CDR1 is MNHEY and CDR2 is SMNVEV (reference sequence). CDR3 in amino acids: CASSPLPRYQETQYF. DNA of the CDR3: TGTGCCAGCAGCCCATTGCCCCGGTACCAAGAGACCCAGTACTTC.

The chain joins TRBV7-9 to TRBJ2-7; possible D gene TRBD1, 6 bases. Germline CDR1 SEHNR, CDR2 FQNEAQ (reference sequence). Trimming took off 1 base at V and 3 bases at J, with 13 bases between the two ends. The CDR3 totals 15 residues. The CDR3, as DNA: TGTGCCAGCAGCTTAGTGGGACAAACGGGCTACGAGCAGTACTTC. This gives the protein CASSLVGQTGYEQYF. Full variable domain (remainder filled in from reference TRBV7-9 and TRBJ2-7): DTGVSQNPRHKITKRGQNVTFRCDPISEHNRLYWYRQTLGQGPEFLTYFQNEAQLEKSRLLSDRFSAERPKGSFSTLEIQRTEQGDSAMYLCASSLVGQTGYEQYFGPGTRLTVT.

The V gene is TRBV19, the J gene TRBJ2-7; 10 nucleotides align to TRBD1. Germline V lookup: CDR1 LNHDA, CDR2 SQIVND (reference sequence). The CDR3 has 16 residues. The trim removed 3 bases at V and 1 base at J, leaving 6 bases unmatched. The CDR3 loop reads CASSIDRGLPSYEQYF. CDR3 DNA: TGTGCCAGTAGTATTGACAGGGGGCTTCCTTCCTACGAGCAGTACTTC.

The chain couples TRBV9 to TRBJ1-1, with TRBD1 as a possible D gene (5 bases). Between the trimmed V and J ends, which lost 0 bases and 5 bases, there was a span of 11 bases. Germline CDR1 reads SGDLS; CDR2 reads YYNGEE. The CDR3 covers 14 residues. In nucleotides, the CDR3 is TGTGCCAGCAGCGTAGTAGGGGACCGAACTGAAGCTTTCTTT. Its protein is CASSVVGDRTEAFF.

V gene TRBV6-1 combines with J gene TRBJ2-4; weak D call: TRBD2 (5 bases). Trimming cost V 6 bases and J 7 bases, with 13 bases left between them. This CDR3 has 13 residues. Germline CDR1 reads MNHNS; CDR2 reads SASEGT. CDR3 coding DNA: TGTGCCAGCAGGGAGGCCCTGGGGAACATTCAGTACTTC. Its translation is CASREALGNIQYF.

V gene TRBV7-6 combines with J gene TRBJ1-4; D unresolved. Trimming stripped 5 bases from V and 5 bases from J, with 24 bases between. The CDR3 has 18 amino acids. The V gene's germline CDR1 is SGHVS and CDR2 FNYEAQ. Here the CDR3 DNA reads TGTGCCAGCAGCGCCCCAAGAGGGAGGGTCCCGTTGAATGAAAAACTGTTTTTT. As protein: CASSAPRGRVPLNEKLFF. The whole variable domain, remainder taken from reference TRBV7-6 and TRBJ1-4, is GAGVSQSPRYKVTKRGQDVALRCDPISGHVSLYWYRQALGQGPEFLTYFNYEAQQDKSGLPNDRFSAERPEGSISTLTIQRTEQRDSAMYRCASSAPRGRVPLNEKLFFGSGTQLSVL.

The chain couples TRBV10-2 to TRBJ2-5; D could derive from TRBD1 or TRBD2 (5 bases each). V lost 1 base to trimming and J lost 4 bases, with 22 bases between them. The germline CDR1 and CDR2 sequences are WSHSY and SAAADI. The CDR3 contains 18 residues. This CDR3 reads CASSELGVGRESGETQYF. DNA for the CDR3: TGCGCCAGCAGTGAGTTGGGGGTCGGTCGGGAAAGTGGAGAGACCCAGTACTTC.

The chain uses TRBV9 and TRBJ2-5; 11 bases fit TRBD2. This CDR3 is 14 amino acids long. Looked up from germline, CDR1 is SGDLS and CDR2 is YYNGEE. The trim removed 3 bases at V and 4 bases at J, leaving 2 bases unmatched. The CDR3 sequence is CASSAGTSGETQYF. CDR3 sequence (DNA): TGTGCCAGCAGCGCCGGGACTAGCGGAGAGACCCAGTACTTC. The complete variable domain, with remaining parts taken from reference TRBV9 and TRBJ2-5, reads DSGVTQTPKHLITATGQRVTLRCSPRSGDLSVYWYQQSLDQGLQFLIQYYNGEERAKGNILERFSAQQFPDLHSELNLSSLELGDSALYFCASSAGTSGETQYFGPGTRLLVL.

This clone was detected a few times. V and J are TRBV27 and TRBJ1-5; no definite D call. V dropped 5 bases and J dropped 8 bases, with 13 bases sitting between them. This CDR3 contains 13 residues. Germline lookup yields CDR1 MNHEY and CDR2 SMNVEV (reference sequence). CDR3 bases: TGTGCCAGCAGTCCGACATGGACGGAGCCCCAGCATTTT. Translating gives CASSPTWTEPQHF.

The V and J genes are TRBV10-3 and TRBJ2-7; the match to TRBD2 covers 7 bases. Trimming took 8 bases from V and 5 from J; bases not matched to a gene: 9. Germline assignment: CDR1 ENHRY and CDR2 SYGVKD. The CDR3 sequence is 13 residues long. CDR3 bases: TGTGCCATCTCTGGAGGGAGGGTTAACGAGCAGTACTTC. Translating it yields CAISGGRVNEQYF.

V usage is TRBV28 and J usage is TRBJ1-3; no clear D. V was shortened by 6 bases and J by 0 bases, with 12 bases between the two germline ends. This CDR3 comprises 15 residues. Germline CDR1 MDHEN, CDR2 SYDVKM. CDR3 coding DNA: TGTGCCAGCAGCCCCGACACCGGCTCTGGAAACACCATATATTTT. Encoded protein: CASSPDTGSGNTIYF. Based on the CDR3 plus reference TRBV28 and TRBJ1-3, the full variable domain is DVKVTQSSRYLVKRTGEKVFLECVQDMDHENMFWYRQDPGLGLRLIYFSYDVKMKEKGDIPEGYSVSREKKERFSLILESASTNQTSMYLCASSPDTGSGNTIYFGEGSWLTVV.